This T cell receptor beta chain was identified during a study of OX40 agonist ivuxolimab in advanced cancers. Regarding the research as a whole: The costimulatory receptor OX40 (CD134) was targeted by ivuxolimab, a fully human IgG2 agonistic monoclonal antibody. The point of sequencing TCRbeta in the periphery was to test whether ivuxolimab changed TCR sequence diversity and drove clonal T-cell expansion. Intravenous ivuxolimab was administered to patients every 2 weeks at six dose levels: 0.01, 0.1, 0.3, 1.5, 3 and 10 mg/kg. Prior anti-PD-1, anti-PD-L1 or anti-CTLA-4 therapy was permitted, and checkpoint inhibitors had been received by less than 45% of dose-escalation patients. Among the roughly 52 dose-escalation patients, around 19 had hepatocellular carcinoma, approximately 15 melanoma, 9 renal cell carcinoma and 9 head and neck cancer. In the dose-escalation cohort, roughly 80% of patients were male, and the mean age was approximately 55 years, with a range of roughly 20 to 79. Partial responses occurred in three dose-escalation patients, of whom one had hepatocellular carcinoma and two had cutaneous melanoma. The paper reports the monotherapy dose-escalation portion (N ≈ 50 patients) of the phase I ivuxolimab trial. Study-level results and caveats: At doses from 0.1 to 3.0 mg/kg, clonal expansion was seen in both CD4+ and CD8+ blood T cells between baseline and week 6. Which antigens the clonally expanded peripheral T cells were specific for was not determined. In the 0.1-3.0 mg/kg groups, partial responders were among the patients with the lowest normalized peripheral clonal expansion, particularly in CD8+ T cells. Low levels of normalized T-cell clonal expansion were also seen in some patients who did not respond. On average, CD8+ T cells showed more expanded clones than CD4+ T cells after ivuxolimab.

The trial excluded patients who had a history of autoimmune disease or were on systemic immunosuppression. Peripheral blood for TCR sequencing was drawn from every dose cohort at baseline, at cycle 4 day 1 and at cycle 7 day 1. Samples came from an open-label, multicenter, first-in-human phase I dose-escalation trial of ivuxolimab. Adults with locally advanced or metastatic melanoma, renal cell, hepatocellular, or head and neck squamous cell carcinoma were enrolled in the trial. Before TCR sequencing, CD4+ T cells and CD8+ T cells were sorted from peripheral blood as separate populations. Trimming costs V 3 bases and J 7 bases, and their ends lie 17 bases apart. The germline V gene encodes CDR1 SGDLS and CDR2 YYNGEE. Including the terminal cysteine and phenylalanine, the CDR3 comprises 15 residues. Only the CDR3 portion is preserved as DNA: 45 bases, with reading frame beginning at the first base.

Comments on this clone: Its specific antigen is unknown. Base-call qualities are not available, and no considerably larger clone is one nucleotide away.

Genomic DNA was isolated from the sorted cells so that the TCRbeta CDR3 region could be sequenced. The immunoSEQ Assay was used for sequencing of TCRbeta CDR3 regions. In TCRdb, the immuneACCESS table is reduced to in-frame sequences with V and J assigned. These tables do not hold every clone; where another copy was compared, an unresolved V gene accounts for under half, and the others remain unexplained. This sample is represented by 85,000 to 100,000 clones; approximately 94% of them were singletons. Jointly, the top ten make up around 0.18% of the sample. The sequencing used CD4+ or CD8+ T cells sorted from blood, collected in a trial of the OX40 agonist ivuxolimab. The V and J segments used are TRBV9 and TRBJ2-1; the D gene identity is not certain. The receptor was derived from an adult with an advanced solid tumor such as melanoma, head and neck, liver or kidney cancer. Here the CDR3 is given as CASSAHLGPGNEQFF. At the DNA level, the sequence is TGTGCCAGCAGCGCACATTTAGGCCCTGGGAATGAGCAGTTCTTC.